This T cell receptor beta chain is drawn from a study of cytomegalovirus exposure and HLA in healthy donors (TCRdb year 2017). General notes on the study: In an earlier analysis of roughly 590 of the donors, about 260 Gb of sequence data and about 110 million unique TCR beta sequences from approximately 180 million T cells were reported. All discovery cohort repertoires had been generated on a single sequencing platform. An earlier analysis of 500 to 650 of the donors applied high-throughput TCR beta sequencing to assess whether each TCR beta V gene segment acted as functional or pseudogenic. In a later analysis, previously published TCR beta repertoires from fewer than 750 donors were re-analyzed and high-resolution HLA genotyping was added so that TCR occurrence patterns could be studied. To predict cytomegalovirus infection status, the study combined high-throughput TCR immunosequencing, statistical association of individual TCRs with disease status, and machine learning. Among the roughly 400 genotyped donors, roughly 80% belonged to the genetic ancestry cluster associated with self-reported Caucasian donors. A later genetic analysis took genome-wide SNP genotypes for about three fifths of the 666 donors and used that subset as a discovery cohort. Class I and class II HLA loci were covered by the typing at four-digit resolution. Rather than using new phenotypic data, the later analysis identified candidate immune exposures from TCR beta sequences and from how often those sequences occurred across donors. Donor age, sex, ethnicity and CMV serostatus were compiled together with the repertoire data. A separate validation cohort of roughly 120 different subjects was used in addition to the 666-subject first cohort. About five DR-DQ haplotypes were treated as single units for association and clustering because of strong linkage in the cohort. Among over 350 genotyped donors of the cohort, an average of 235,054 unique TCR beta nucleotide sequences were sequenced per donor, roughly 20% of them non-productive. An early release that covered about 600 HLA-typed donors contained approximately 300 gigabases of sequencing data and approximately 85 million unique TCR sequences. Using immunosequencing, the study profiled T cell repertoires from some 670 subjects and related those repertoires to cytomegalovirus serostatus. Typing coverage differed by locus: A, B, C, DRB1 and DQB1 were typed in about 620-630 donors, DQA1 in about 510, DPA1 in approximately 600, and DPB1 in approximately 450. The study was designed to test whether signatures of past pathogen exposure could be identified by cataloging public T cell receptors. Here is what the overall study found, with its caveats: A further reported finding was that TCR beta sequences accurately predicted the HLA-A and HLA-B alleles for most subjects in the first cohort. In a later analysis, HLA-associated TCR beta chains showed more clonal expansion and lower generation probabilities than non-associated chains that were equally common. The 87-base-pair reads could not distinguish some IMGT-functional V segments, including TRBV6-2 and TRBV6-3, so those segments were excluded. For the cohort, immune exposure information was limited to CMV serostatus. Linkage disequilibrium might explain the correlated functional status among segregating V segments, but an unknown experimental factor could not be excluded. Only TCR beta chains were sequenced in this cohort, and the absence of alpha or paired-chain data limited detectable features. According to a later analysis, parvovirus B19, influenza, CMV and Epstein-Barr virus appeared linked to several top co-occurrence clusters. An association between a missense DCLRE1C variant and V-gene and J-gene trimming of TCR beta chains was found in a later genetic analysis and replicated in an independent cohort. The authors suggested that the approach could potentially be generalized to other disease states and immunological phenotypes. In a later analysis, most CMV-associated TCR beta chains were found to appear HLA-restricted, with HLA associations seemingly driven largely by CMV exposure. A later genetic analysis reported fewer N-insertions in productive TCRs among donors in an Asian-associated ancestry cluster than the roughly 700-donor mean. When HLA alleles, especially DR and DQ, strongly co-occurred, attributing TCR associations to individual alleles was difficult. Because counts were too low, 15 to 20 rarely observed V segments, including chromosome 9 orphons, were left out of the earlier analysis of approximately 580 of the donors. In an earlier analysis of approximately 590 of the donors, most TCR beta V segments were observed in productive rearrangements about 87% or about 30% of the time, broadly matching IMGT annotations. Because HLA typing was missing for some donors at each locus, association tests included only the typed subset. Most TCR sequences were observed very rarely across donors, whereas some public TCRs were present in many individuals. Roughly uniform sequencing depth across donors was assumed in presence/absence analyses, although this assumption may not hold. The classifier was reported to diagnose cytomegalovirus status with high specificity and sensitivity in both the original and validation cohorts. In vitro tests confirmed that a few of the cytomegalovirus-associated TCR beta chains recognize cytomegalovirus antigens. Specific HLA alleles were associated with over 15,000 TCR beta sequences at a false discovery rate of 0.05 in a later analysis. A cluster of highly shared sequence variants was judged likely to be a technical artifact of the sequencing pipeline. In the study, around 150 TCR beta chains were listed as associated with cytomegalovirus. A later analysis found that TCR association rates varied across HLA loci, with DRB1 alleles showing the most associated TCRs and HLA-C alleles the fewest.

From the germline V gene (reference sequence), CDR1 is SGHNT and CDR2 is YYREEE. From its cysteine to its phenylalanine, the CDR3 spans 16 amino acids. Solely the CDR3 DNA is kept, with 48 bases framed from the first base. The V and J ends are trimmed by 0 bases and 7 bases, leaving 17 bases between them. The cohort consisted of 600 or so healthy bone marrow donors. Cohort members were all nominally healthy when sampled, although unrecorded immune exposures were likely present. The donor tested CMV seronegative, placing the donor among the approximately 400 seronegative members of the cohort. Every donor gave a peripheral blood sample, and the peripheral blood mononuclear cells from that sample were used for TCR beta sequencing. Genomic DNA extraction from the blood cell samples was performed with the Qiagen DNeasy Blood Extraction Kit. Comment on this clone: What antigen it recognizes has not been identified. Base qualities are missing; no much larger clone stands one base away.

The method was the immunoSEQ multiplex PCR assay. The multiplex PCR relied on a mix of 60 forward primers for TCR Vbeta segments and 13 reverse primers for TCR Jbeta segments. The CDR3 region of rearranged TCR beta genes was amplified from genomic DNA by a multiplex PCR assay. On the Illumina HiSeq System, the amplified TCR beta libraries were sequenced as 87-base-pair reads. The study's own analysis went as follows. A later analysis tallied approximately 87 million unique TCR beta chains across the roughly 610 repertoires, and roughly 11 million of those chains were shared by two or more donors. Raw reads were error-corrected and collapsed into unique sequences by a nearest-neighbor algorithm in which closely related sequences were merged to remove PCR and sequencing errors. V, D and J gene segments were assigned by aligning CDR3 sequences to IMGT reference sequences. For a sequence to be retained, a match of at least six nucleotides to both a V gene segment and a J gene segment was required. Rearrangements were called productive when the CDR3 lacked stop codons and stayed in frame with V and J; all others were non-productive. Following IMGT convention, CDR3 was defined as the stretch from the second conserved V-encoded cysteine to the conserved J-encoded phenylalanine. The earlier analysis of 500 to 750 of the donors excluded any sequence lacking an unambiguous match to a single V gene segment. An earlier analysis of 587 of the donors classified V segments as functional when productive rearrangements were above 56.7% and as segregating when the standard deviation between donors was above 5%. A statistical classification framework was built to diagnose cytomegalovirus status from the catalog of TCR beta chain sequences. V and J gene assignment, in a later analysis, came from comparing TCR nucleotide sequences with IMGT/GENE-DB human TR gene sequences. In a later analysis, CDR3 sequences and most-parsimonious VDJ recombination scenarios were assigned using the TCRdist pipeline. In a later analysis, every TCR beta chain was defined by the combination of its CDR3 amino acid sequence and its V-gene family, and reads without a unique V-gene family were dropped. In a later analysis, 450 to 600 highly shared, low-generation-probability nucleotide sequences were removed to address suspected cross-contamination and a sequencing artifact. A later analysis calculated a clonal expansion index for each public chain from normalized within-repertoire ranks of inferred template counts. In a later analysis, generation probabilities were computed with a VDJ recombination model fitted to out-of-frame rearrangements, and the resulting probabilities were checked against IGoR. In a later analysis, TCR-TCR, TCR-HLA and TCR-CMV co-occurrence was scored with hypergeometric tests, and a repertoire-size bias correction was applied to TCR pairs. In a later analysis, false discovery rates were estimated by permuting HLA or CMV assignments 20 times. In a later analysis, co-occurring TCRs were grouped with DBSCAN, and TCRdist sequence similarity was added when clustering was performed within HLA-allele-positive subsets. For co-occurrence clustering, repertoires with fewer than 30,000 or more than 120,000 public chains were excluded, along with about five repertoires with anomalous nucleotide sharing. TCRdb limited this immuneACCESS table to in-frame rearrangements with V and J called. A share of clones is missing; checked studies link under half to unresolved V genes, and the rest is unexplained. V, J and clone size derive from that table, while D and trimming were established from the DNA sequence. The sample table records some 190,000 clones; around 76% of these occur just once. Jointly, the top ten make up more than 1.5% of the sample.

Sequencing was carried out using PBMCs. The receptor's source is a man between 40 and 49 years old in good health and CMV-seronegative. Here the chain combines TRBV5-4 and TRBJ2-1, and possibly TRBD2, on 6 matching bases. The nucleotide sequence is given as TGTGCCAGCAGCTTGGGGCGGGGCCTCTCGGGGAATGAGCAGTTCTTC. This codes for CASSLGRGLSGNEQFF.